The rows below give T cell receptor beta chains drawn from one sample of a study of T cell repertoires in cytomegalovirus infection. TCRdb ran MiXCR on the reads and lists one entry per CDR3 protein. Among 170,000 or so distinct CDR3 sequences listed, 14% were seen once. Material for sequencing was PBMCs. The receptor set was obtained from a human donor in good health (CMV status not recorded). Some clones in this sample may be carry-over from other donors' samples. The conserved cysteine and the conserved F or W are not part of the CDR3 here.

V	J	CDR3
TRBV29-1	TRBJ2-1	SVEGLAEKTLSYNEQF
TRBV6-5	TRBJ2-4	ASSYSRAGGDIQY
TRBV7-9	TRBJ1-3	ASSYTGDGMATIY
TRBV5-1	TRBJ1-6	ASSTDGYNSPLH
TRBV28	TRBJ2-1	ASSRTRRGEQF
TRBV20-1	TRBJ2-7	SARDLALSYEQY
TRBV7-9	TRBJ2-3	ASSLYLGTDTQY
TRBV7-9	TRBJ2-2	ASSPSSRELF
TRBV7-8	TRBJ1-2	ASRSYRDRGYGYT
TRBV29-1	TRBJ1-2	SVIMNYGYT
TRBV5-1	TRBJ2-7	ASSFDRSFYEQY
TRBV29-1	TRBJ1-1	SAPGKGTEAF
TRBV29-1	TRBJ2-7	SVEDNRDEQY
TRBV7-3	TRBJ2-2	ASSLWAGNTGELF
TRBV7-9	TRBJ2-3	ASSLARGAPTDTQY
TRBV5-4	TRBJ2-1	ASRASGRSDNEQF
TRBV5-6	TRBJ1-5	ASSRRQGALNQPQH
TRBV29-1	TRBJ2-1	SAGTGNEQF
TRBV28	TRBJ2-7	ASSFIGRGYEQY
TRBV3-1	TRBJ1-4	ASSRRGTNEKLF
TRBV2	TRBJ2-2	ASSWTGANTGELF
TRBV19	TRBJ1-5	ATTESNQPQH
TRBV3-1	TRBJ2-1	ASSQFLRAETGTSANEQF
TRBV7-2	TRBJ2-7	ASSSRKGPTPYEQY
TRBV7-9	TRBJ1-2	ASRQTGDGYT
TRBV29-1	TRBJ1-1	SVEGVVLGAGTEAF
TRBV27	TRBJ1-2	ASSFDPWDGYT
TRBV7-6	TRBJ1-1	ASSLLQGNTEAF
TRBV2	TRBJ2-1	ASSHPWDSLSYNEQF
TRBV28	TRBJ2-7	ASSLFVSGVGYEQY
TRBV10-3	TRBJ2-2	AISESMGLAGELF
TRBV5-4	TRBJ1-1	ASSRRQGPTEAF
TRBV7-2	TRBJ1-1	ASSRGGNTEAF
TRBV5-6	TRBJ2-3	ASSLSAGQGTLDTQY
TRBV7-9	TRBJ1-2	ASSLAAPHT
TRBV20-1	TRBJ2-1	SALSGTGVSGNEQF
TRBV23-1	TRBJ1-1	ASSPPRGVTQVGTEAF
TRBV6-6	TRBJ2-5	ASTIRETQY
TRBV7-8	TRBJ2-1	ASSPQRDEQF
TRBV27	TRBJ2-1	ASSGTAFNEQF
TRBV29-1	TRBJ2-7	SVEELKGQGAYEQY
TRBV12-3/TRBV12-4	TRBJ2-1	ASSLRGVRVNEQF
TRBV7-6	TRBJ2-6	ASSPVFSGANVLT
TRBV3-1	TRBJ2-1	ASSQVRGLAFHEQF
TRBV6-5	TRBJ2-2	ASSPDWVPTGELF
TRBV29-1	TRBJ2-3	SATADSADTQY
TRBV11-2	TRBJ2-7	ASSLARGRLYEQY
TRBV28	TRBJ2-5	ASSHLTSEEQETQY
TRBV4-2	TRBJ2-2	ASSSSYRGSGELF
TRBV7-3	TRBJ2-2	ASRPQGNTGELF